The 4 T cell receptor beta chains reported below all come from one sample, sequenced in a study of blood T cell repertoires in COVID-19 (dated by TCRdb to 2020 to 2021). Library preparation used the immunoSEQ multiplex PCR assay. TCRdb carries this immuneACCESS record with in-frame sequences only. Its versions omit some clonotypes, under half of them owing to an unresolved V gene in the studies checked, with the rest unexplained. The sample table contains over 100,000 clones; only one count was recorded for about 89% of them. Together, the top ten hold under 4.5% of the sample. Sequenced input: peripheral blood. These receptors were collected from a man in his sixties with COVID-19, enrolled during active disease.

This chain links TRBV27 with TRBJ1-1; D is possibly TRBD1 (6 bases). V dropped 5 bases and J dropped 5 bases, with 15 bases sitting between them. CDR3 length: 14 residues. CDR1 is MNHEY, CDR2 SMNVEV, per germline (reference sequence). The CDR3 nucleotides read TGTGCCAGCAGTCCGGGGGGCAGGCTAACTGAAGCTTTCTTT. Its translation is CASSPGGRLTEAFF.

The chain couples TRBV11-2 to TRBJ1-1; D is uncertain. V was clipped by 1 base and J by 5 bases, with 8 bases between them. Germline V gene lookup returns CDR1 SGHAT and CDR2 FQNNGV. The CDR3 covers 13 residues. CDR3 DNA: TGTGCCAGCAGCTTAGCCTTAATGACTGAAGCTTTCTTT. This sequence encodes CASSLALMTEAFF. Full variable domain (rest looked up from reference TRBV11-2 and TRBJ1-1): EAGVAQSPRYKIIEKRQSVAFWCNPISGHATLYWYQQILGQGPKLLIQFQNNGVVDDSQLPKDRFSAERLKGVDSTLKIQPAKLEDSAVYLCASSLALMTEAFFGQGTRLTVV.

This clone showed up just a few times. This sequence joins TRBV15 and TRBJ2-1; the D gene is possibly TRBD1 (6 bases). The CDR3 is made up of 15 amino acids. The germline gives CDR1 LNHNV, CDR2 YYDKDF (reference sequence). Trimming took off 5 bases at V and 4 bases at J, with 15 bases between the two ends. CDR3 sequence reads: CATSPVQGRYNEQFF. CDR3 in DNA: TGTGCCACCAGCCCCGTGCAGGGGAGATACAATGAGCAGTTCTTC.

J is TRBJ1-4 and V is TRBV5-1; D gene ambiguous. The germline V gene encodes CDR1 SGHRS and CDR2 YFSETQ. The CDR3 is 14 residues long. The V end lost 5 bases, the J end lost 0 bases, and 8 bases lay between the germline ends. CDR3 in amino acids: CASRAEATNEKLFF. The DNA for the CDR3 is TGCGCCAGCAGAGCTGAAGCAACTAATGAAAAACTGTTTTTT.